A few counts support the clone carrying this T cell receptor (beta chain). Its specificity is not known. Next came a second PCR, run for about 6 to 11 cycles, which used a sample-barcoded 5' primer along with a J-beta primer mix. TCRdb re-called the 5' RACE reads with MiXCR, one entry per CDR3 protein. Of hundreds of thousands of distinct CDR3 sequences listed, roughly 25% are singletons. These data belong to a study of blood T cells in healthy people across ages. CDR3 size: 15 residues. The V gene's germline CDR1 is SGDLS and CDR2 YYNGEE. V dropped 0 bases and J dropped 2; count of bases not matched to a gene: 2. Study outcomes and limitations: Unsorted PBMC material precluded a definitive naive versus antigen-experienced comparison.

This sample also appeared in a second study, on T cells of mothers and their children. That paper notes: Donors comprised a few healthy Caucasian mothers plus their six children. Reads recorded for TCR beta CDR3 numbered over 9 million per mother and some 2.7 million per child. With unrelated pairs as the comparison, related mother-child pairs had a slightly higher overlap that was not significant.

This TCR was sampled from a boy between 10 and 17 years old in good health. V is TRBV9 and J is TRBJ1-5, with 7 positions matching TRBD1. Source material: blood. This CDR3 is CASSVGTGGNQPQHF. The CDR3 bases are TGTGCCAGCAGCGTAGGGACAGGAGGCAATCAGCCCCAGCATTTT.